This T cell receptor (beta chain) was captured in a study of T cell repertoires and Cas9 in healthy adults. Turning to the study itself: CD4 and CD8 compartments: SpCas9-reactive T cells profiled for potency, cytotoxicity, lineage. Overall study results and limits: SpCas9-reactive regulatory T cells reportedly mitigated SpCas9-reactive effector T cells in vitro.

CDR1 and CDR2 from the germline V gene are SGHTA and FQGNSA. The CDR3 is made up of 15 amino acids. Trimming removed 1 base at V and 4 bases at J, with 13 bases between. Profiling relied on immunoSEQ multiplex PCR, and the TCRdb table lists in-frame clones only, not all of them. Found here are 20,000 to 25,000 clones, over 85% of them singletons; the top ten hold roughly 0.7%. Turning to this clone: The antigen is not known.

This chain connects TRBV7-2 to TRBJ1-2, with D possibly matching TRBD1 (6 bases). The sequence was collected from a human donor in good health. Sequenced input: CD4+ effector T cells (CD127+, CD25-, CD137-, CD154-) from PBMCs; culture status not recorded. The CDR3 protein is CASSLVRVGGYGYTF. CDR3 DNA sequence: TGTGCCAGCAGCTTAGTAAGGGTAGGGGGCTATGGCTACACCTTC.